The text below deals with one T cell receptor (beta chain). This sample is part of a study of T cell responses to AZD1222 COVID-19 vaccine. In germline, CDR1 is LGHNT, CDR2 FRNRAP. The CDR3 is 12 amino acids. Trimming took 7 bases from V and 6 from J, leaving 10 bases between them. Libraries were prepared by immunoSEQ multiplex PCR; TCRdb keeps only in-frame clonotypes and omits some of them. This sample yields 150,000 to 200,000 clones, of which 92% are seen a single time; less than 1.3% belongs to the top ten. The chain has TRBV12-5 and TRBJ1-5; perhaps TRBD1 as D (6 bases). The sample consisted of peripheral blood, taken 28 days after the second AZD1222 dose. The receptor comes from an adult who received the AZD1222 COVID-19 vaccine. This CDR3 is CASAGGPQPQHF. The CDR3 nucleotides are TGTGCTAGTGCCGGGGGCCCTCAGCCCCAGCATTTT.